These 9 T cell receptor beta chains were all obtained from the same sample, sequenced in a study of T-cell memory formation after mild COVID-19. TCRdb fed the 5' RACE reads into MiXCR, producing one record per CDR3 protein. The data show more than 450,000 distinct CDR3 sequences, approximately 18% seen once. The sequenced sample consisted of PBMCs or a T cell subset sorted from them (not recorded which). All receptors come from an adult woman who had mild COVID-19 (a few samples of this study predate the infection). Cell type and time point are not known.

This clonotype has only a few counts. CDR3 sequence reads: CASSQLPVAEAFF. CDR3 coding DNA: TGCGCCAGCAGCCAACTGCCGGTCGCTGAAGCTTTCTTT. The J gene is TRBJ1-1, the V gene TRBV4-1; D is uncertain. The V gene's germline CDR1 is MGHRA and CDR2 YSYEKL. The CDR3 loop spans 13 amino acids. Between the trimmed V and J ends, which lost 2 bases and 6 bases, there was a span of 10 bases.

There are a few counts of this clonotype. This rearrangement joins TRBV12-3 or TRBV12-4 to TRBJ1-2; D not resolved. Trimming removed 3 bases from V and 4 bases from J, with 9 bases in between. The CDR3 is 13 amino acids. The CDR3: CASSLSQTYGYTF. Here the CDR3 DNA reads TGTGCCAGCAGTTTGTCGCAGACCTATGGCTACACCTTC.

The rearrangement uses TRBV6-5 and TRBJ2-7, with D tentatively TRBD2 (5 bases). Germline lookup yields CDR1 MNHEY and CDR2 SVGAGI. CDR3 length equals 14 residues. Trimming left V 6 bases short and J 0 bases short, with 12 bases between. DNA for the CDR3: TGTGCCAGCAGCCGCAATCGGGGCTCCTACGAGCAGTACTTC. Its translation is CASSRNRGSYEQYF.

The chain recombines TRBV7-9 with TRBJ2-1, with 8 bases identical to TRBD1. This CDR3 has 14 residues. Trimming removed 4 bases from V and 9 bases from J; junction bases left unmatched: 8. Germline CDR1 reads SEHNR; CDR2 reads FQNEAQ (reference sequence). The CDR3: CASSSSGGSFEQFF. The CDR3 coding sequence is TGTGCCAGCAGCTCATCAGGGGGCTCCTTTGAGCAGTTCTTC. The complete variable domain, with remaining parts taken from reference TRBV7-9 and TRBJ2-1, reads DTGVSQNPRHKITKRGQNVTFRCDPISEHNRLYWYRQTLGQGPEFLTYFQNEAQLEKSRLLSDRFSAERPKGSFSTLEIQRTEQGDSAMYLCASSSSGGSFEQFFGPGTRLTVL.

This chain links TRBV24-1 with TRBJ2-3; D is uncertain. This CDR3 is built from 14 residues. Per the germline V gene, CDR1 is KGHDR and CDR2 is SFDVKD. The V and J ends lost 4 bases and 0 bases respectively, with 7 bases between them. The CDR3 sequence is CATSERGSTDTQYF. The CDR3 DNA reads TGTGCCACCAGTGAGAGAGGTAGCACAGATACGCAGTATTTT.

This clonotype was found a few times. CDR3 in amino acids: CASSWEGTTDTQYF. The CDR3 nucleotides are TGTGCCAGCAGCTGGGAGGGGACCACAGATACGCAGTATTTT. V usage is TRBV9 and J usage is TRBJ2-3; 7 bases match TRBD2. Germline V gene sequence: CDR1 SGDLS, CDR2 YYNGEE. This CDR3 spans 14 amino acids. V shed 4 bases and J 2 bases; nucleotides not matched to a gene: 4.

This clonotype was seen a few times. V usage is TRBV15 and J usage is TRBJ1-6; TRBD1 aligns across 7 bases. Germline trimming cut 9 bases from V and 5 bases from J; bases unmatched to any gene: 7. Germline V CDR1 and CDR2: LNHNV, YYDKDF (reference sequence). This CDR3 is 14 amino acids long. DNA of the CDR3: TGTGCCACTACTCGGGACAGAAATAATTCACCCCTCCACTTT. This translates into CATTRDRNNSPLHF.

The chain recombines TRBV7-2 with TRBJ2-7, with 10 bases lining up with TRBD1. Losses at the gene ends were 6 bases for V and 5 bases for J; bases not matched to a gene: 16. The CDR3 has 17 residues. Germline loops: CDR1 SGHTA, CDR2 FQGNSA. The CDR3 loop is CASSVWVGRQGADEQYF. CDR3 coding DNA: TGTGCCAGCAGTGTCTGGGTCGGGAGACAGGGGGCCGACGAGCAGTACTTC.

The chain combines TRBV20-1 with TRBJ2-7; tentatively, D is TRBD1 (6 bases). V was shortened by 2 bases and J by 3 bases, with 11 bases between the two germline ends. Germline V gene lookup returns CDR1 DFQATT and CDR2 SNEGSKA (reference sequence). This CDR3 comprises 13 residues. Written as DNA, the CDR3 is TGCAGTGCTAGATCAGGGGTGAGCTACGAGCAGTACTTC. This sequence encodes CSARSGVSYEQYF.